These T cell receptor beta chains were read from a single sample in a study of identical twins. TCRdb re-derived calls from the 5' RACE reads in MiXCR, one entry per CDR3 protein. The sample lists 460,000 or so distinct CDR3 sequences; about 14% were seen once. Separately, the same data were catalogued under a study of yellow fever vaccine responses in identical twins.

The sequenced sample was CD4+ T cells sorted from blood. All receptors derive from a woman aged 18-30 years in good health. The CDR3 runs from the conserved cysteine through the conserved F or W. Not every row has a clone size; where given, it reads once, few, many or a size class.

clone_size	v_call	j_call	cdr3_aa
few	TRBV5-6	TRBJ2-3	CASSPGHFITDTQYF
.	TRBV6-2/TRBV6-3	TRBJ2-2	CASTPRQGTTGELFF
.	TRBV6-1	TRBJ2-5	CASSTQQAQETQYF
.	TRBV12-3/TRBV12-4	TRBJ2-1	CASSPPESDEQFF
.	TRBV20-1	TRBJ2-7	CSARGDRNYEQYF
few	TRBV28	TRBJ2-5	CASSLSGQGSSAQYF
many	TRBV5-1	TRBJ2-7	CASSLEGNEQYF
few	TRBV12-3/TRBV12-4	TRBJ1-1	CASRIGRDAEAFF
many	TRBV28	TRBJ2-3	CASSPQGTSTDTQYF
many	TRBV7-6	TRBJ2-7	CASSLGPRTGGSYEQYF
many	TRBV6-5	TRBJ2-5	CATRRGQETQYF
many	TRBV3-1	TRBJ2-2	CASSPQGRNTGELFF
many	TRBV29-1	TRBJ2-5	CSIRDGQETQYF
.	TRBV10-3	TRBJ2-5	CAISEGPPGETQYF